One and the same sample provided the 26 T cell receptor beta chains below, sequenced in a study of T cell responses to AZD1222 COVID-19 vaccine. TCRdb keeps only in-frame clones here, not all; method: immunoSEQ multiplex PCR. The data show over 90,000 clones, 84% seen once. Sequences were derived from peripheral blood, sampled on day 0 of AZD1222 vaccination. The receptor set was obtained from an adult in good health.

The table lists this clone with a count of one. This sequence joins TRBV28 and TRBJ1-4; 7 positions agree with TRBD1. Germline values: CDR1 MDHEN, CDR2 SYDVKM. The CDR3 is made up of 13 amino acids. After removal of 5 bases from V and 6 bases from J, the junction contained 3 bases not matched to a gene. This chain's CDR3 is CASSRGRDEKLFF. The CDR3 bases are TGTGCCAGCAGTAGGGGGCGGGATGAAAAACTGTTTTTT.

The chain has TRBV6-5 and TRBJ1-2; 7 bases are shared with TRBD1. This CDR3 has 13 amino acids. V dropped 5 bases and J dropped 2; count of bases not matched to a gene: 2. Germline CDR1 reads MNHEY; CDR2 reads SVGAGI. The CDR3 sequence is CASSLTGNYGYTF. The CDR3 coding sequence is TGTGCCAGCAGTCTGACAGGGAACTATGGCTACACCTTC.

The CDR3 sequence: CASSSGTGIRYTEAFF. CDR3 coding DNA: TGTGCCAGCAGTTCCGGGACAGGGATAAGGTACACTGAAGCTTTCTTT. The chain uses TRBV2 and TRBJ1-1; 9 positions match TRBD1. The V gene end was trimmed by 5 bases and the J gene end by 3 bases; junction bases not matched to a gene: 10. CDR3 length: 16 residues. Germline V gene sequence: CDR1 SNHLY, CDR2 FYNNEI.

V is TRBV7-9 and J is TRBJ2-7, with 11 bases matching TRBD2. V lost 4 bases to trimming and J lost 6 bases; unmatched junction nucleotides: 8. The V gene's germline CDR1 is SEHNR and CDR2 FQNEAQ (reference sequence). This CDR3 is 15 amino acids long. The CDR3 DNA follows: TGTGCCAGCAGCTCACTAGCGGGAGTTCAAATCGAGCAGTACTTC. Protein sequence: CASSSLAGVQIEQYF.

V is TRBV5-6 and J is TRBJ1-4; D unclear. V shed 4 bases and J shed 10 bases, with 20 bases lying between them. The germline V gene has CDR1 SGHDT and CDR2 YYEEEE. The CDR3 runs 15 residues. In DNA form, the CDR3 reads TGTGCCAGCAGCCGACAAACCCTTGGCCTTGCAAAACTGTTTTTT. Its translation: CASSRQTLGLAKLFF.

This clone has a single count. The chain couples TRBV10-2 to TRBJ1-4; TRBD1 agrees at 8 bases. From germline, CDR1 is WSHSY and CDR2 SAAADI. V lost 10 bases, J lost 8 bases, and 9 bases stayed unmatched. The CDR3 spans 13 residues. The CDR3 is CATGQGVEEKLFF. In DNA, the CDR3 is TGCGCCACCGGACAGGGAGTTGAGGAAAAACTGTTTTTT.

The chain couples TRBV27 to TRBJ1-4; D is unclear. Germline CDR1 MNHEY, CDR2 SMNVEV (reference sequence). The CDR3 length is 14 residues. Trimming removed 3 bases from V and 7 bases from J, with 12 bases in between. The CDR3 spells CASSFGNRGEKLFF. The CDR3 region has the DNA TGTGCCAGCAGTTTTGGGAATCGAGGTGAAAAACTGTTTTTT.

The chain links TRBV6-2 or TRBV6-3 to TRBJ1-6, with D tentatively TRBD1 (5 bases). This CDR3 contains 14 residues. Trimming removed 2 bases from V and 7 bases from J, with 9 bases in between. The germline CDR1 and CDR2 sequences are MNHEY and SVGEGT. CDR3 sequence (DNA): TGTGCCAGCAGTTACATGGGGGAAAATTCACCCCTCCACTTT. It codes for CASSYMGENSPLHF.

The gene calls are TRBV9 and TRBJ1-6, with a tentative D call TRBD1 (5 bases). The CDR3 is 15 residues long. The V end was cut by 2 bases, the J end by 6 bases, with 12 bases between. Germline CDR1 reads SGDLS; CDR2 reads YYNGEE. CDR3 sequence (DNA): TGTGCCAGCAGCGTTCTGGACACGGGTAATTCACCCCTCCACTTT. This gives the protein CASSVLDTGNSPLHF.

The CDR3 DNA is TGTGCCAGCAGTGATTCATCCACCTCCTCTGGAAACACCATATATTTT. Its translation: CASSDSSTSSGNTIYF. This sequence joins TRBV2 and TRBJ1-3, with no clear D. Trimming shortened V by 3 bases and J by 0 bases, and 12 bases separated the two germline ends. Germline lookup yields CDR1 SNHLY and CDR2 FYNNEI. The CDR3 has 16 residues.

This clone appeared a single time. The chain is built from TRBV7-6 and TRBJ1-1, with D uncertain. The CDR3 is made up of 14 amino acids. V was cut by 1 base and J by 3 bases, with 9 bases left in between. Per the germline V gene, CDR1 is SGHVS and CDR2 is FNYEAQ. The chain's CDR3 is CASSLGGLDTEAFF. The CDR3 DNA is TGTGCCAGCAGCTTAGGAGGGCTGGACACTGAAGCTTTCTTT.

The chain links TRBV4-3 to TRBJ2-1, with 8 bases identical to TRBD2. J lost 4 bases, V lost 1 base, and 3 bases had no gene match. The CDR3 is 15 amino acids. Germline assignment: CDR1 LGHNA and CDR2 YSLEER. The CDR3 nucleotides are TGCGCCAGCAGCCAAGCCCGGGGGGGTTACAATGAGCAGTTCTTC. Protein: CASSQARGGYNEQFF.

The rearrangement uses TRBV6-5 and TRBJ1-4; possible D gene TRBD1, 6 bases. V was shortened by 1 base and J by 3 bases, with 12 bases between the two germline ends. The CDR3 consists of 16 residues. The germline CDR1 and CDR2 sequences are MNHEY and SVGAGI. As DNA, the CDR3 is TGTGCCAGCAGTTACTTATGGGGGCGATCTAATGAAAAACTGTTTTTT. Protein sequence: CASSYLWGRSNEKLFF.

The J gene is TRBJ2-1, the V gene TRBV5-1, with D perhaps matching TRBD2 (6 bases). V lost 2 bases and J lost 6, with 12 bases in between. The CDR3 extends over 14 amino acids. The germline gives CDR1 SGHRS, CDR2 YFSETQ. The CDR3 is CASSFSGESNEQFF. The CDR3 DNA sequence: TGCGCCAGCAGCTTTTCGGGGGAGAGCAATGAGCAGTTCTTC.

The gene calls are TRBV10-1 and TRBJ2-1; 10 nucleotides match TRBD1. This CDR3 region has 15 residues. Per the germline V gene, CDR1 is WNHNN and CDR2 is SYGVQD (reference sequence). V was pared by 8 bases and J by 3 bases, with 7 bases of the junction left unmatched. CDR3: CASGDRDRGYNEQFF. CDR3 nucleotides: TGCGCCAGCGGAGACCGGGACAGGGGCTACAATGAGCAGTTCTTC.

This clone was seen once. The chain recombines TRBV24-1 with TRBJ2-7; the match to TRBD2 covers 10 bases. Germline loops: CDR1 KGHDR, CDR2 SFDVKD. The CDR3 length is 18 residues. The CDR3 is CADPAGDSKREGSYEQYF. The DNA of the CDR3 is TGTGCAGATCCGGCCGGTGATTCCAAGCGGGAGGGCTCCTACGAGCAGTACTTC.

The chain combines TRBV6-5 with TRBJ1-6; possibly TRBD1 for D (5 bases). Germline CDR1 is MNHEY and CDR2 is SVGAGI. V was trimmed by 2 bases and J by 7 bases, leaving 9 bases between them. The CDR3 has 14 residues. DNA for the CDR3: TGTGCCAGCAGTTACCGGGGCGGGAATTCACCCCTCCACTTT. It translates to CASSYRGGNSPLHF.

The chain combines TRBV7-2 with TRBJ2-3; TRBD2 is a possible D gene (6 bases). In germline, CDR1 is SGHTA, CDR2 FQGNSA. V gave up 4 bases and J gave up 0 bases, with 14 bases separating them. The CDR3 covers 16 residues. In DNA form, the CDR3 reads TGTGCCAGCAGCTCCAGGACTAACCCGAGCACAGATACGCAGTATTTT. Its translation: CASSSRTNPSTDTQYF.

The chain couples TRBV4-3 to TRBJ1-4, with D uncertain. V shed 0 bases and J shed 5 bases, with 13 bases lying between them. This CDR3 contains 16 residues. Per germline, CDR1 LGHNA and CDR2 YSLEER. The CDR3 DNA follows: TGCGCCAGCAGCCAAGAGAGAGAGGTTGGGAATGAAAAACTGTTTTTT. Translation gives CASSQEREVGNEKLFF.

This chain uses TRBV11-3 with TRBJ2-7; a weak D match, TRBD2 (5 bases). The CDR3 has 14 residues. Trimming left V 4 bases short and J 4 bases short, with 14 bases between. Germline-derived CDR1 and CDR2 are SGHNT and YENEEA. The CDR3 sequence: CASSSGGSQYEQYF. CDR3 nucleotide sequence: TGTGCCAGCAGCTCCGGCGGGTCCCAATACGAGCAGTACTTC.

CDR3 sequence (DNA): TGCGCCAGCAGCTTAGCTCAGGGGAATGGCTACACCTTC. This codes for CASSLAQGNGYTF. The chain combines TRBV5-1 with TRBJ1-2; D perhaps matches TRBD1 (6 bases). From germline, CDR1 is SGHRS and CDR2 YFSETQ. The V gene lost 2 bases and the J gene lost 6 bases, with 11 bases spanning the gap. CDR3 length: 13 residues.

V is TRBV30 and J is TRBJ1-5; 9 nucleotides match TRBD1. V trimming: 4 bases; J trimming: 7 bases; junction bases outside the gene matches: 5. In germline, CDR1 is GTSNPN, CDR2 SVGIG (reference sequence). The CDR3 has 13 amino acids. The CDR3 DNA sequence: TGTGCCTGGACGGGACAGGGTGGGCAGCCCCAGCATTTT. Its translation is CAWTGQGGQPQHF.

This clone is a singleton in its sample. The DNA of the CDR3 is TGTGCCAGCAGTGTGGACAGGGGCTACGCTGAAGCTTTCTTT. This sequence encodes CASSVDRGYAEAFF. The chain combines TRBV2 with TRBJ1-1, with 9 bases that match TRBD1. The CDR3 totals 14 residues. Germline CDR1 and CDR2: SNHLY and FYNNEI. With V trimmed by 4 bases and J by 6 bases, 6 bases remained unmatched.

Only a few counts were recorded for this clone. V usage is TRBV5-4 and J usage is TRBJ1-2; D gene unclear. This CDR3 has 12 amino acids. V lost 3 bases, J lost 8 bases, and 11 bases lay in between. Germline loops: CDR1 SGHNT, CDR2 YYREEE (reference sequence). Written as DNA, the CDR3 is TGTGCCAGCAGCTCGGACGGGTTGGGCTACACCTTC. It codes for CASSSDGLGYTF.

The chain has TRBV30 and TRBJ2-3; tentatively, D is TRBD2 (7 bases). The CDR3 has 14 amino acids. The germline V gene encodes CDR1 GTSNPN and CDR2 SVGIG (reference sequence). V lost 7 bases and J lost 2, with 16 bases in between. CDR3 in amino acids: CASNRGAHTDTQYF. The CDR3 region has the DNA TGTGCCTCAAATCGGGGGGCCCACACAGATACGCAGTATTTT.

The chain uses TRBV6-1 and TRBJ1-1; D possibly corresponds to TRBD1 (6 bases). The V gene lost 4 bases and the J gene lost 4 bases, with 22 bases spanning the gap. Germline V gene sequence: CDR1 MNHNS, CDR2 SASEGT. The CDR3 consists of 17 residues. CDR3 in DNA: TGTGCCAGCAGTGGGGGGACGGCCTCCCAGGGGCGCACTGAAGCTTTCTTT. Encoded protein: CASSGGTASQGRTEAFF.